One and the same sample provided the 17 T cell receptor beta chains below, sequenced in a study of CD4 T cells in relation to SARS-CoV-2 and coronaviruses. TCRdb's table, derived via immunoSEQ multiplex PCR, lists solely in-frame clones and lacks some. The sample carries about 59,000 clones, roughly 88% recorded once. Before the COVID-19 pandemic, during about 2011-2019, CD4+ T cells were taken from unexposed donors. The sample consisted of memory CD4+ T cells from PBMCs. The receptors were gathered from a human donor in good health.

The chain carries TRBV19 and TRBJ2-1; TRBD2 matches 11 bases. The CDR3 extends over 15 amino acids. With 7 bases clipped from V and 9 bases from J, the junction kept 11 bases outside the gene matches. CDR1 is LNHDA and CDR2 is SQIVND in the germline V gene (reference sequence). The CDR3 DNA reads as TGTGCCAGTACTTACGACGGGGGACTAGCGGCTGAGCAGTTCTTC. Protein product: CASTYDGGLAAEQFF.

The chain combines TRBV6-2 or TRBV6-3 with TRBJ2-7; 10 nucleotides agree with TRBD1. The CDR3 has 15 amino acids. Looked up from germline, CDR1 is MNHEY and CDR2 is SVGEGT. V shed 4 bases, J shed 5 bases, and the junction held 8 bases outside the gene matches. The DNA of the CDR3 is TGTGCCAGCAGTTCAGCCGGGACAGGGGCTGACGAGCAGTACTTC. It is translated as CASSSAGTGADEQYF.

The rearrangement links TRBV5-1 to TRBJ1-2; D gene ambiguous. V lost 0 bases to trimming and J lost 4 bases, with 13 bases between them. The length of the CDR3 is 15 residues. In germline, CDR1 is SGHRS, CDR2 YFSETQ. The CDR3: CASSLDGSGGYGYTF. The CDR3 region has the DNA TGCGCCAGCAGCTTGGATGGGTCAGGCGGCTATGGCTACACCTTC.

The V call is TRBV3-1 (or the pseudogene TRBV3-2), the J call TRBJ1-6; no firm D call. Trimming removed 5 bases from V and 6 bases from J, with 17 bases in between. Germline CDR1 is LGHDT and CDR2 is YNNKEL (reference sequence). CDR3 length: 16 amino acids. The CDR3 sequence is CASSNRANGFNSPLHF. The CDR3 DNA reads as TGTGCCAGCAGCAACCGAGCAAATGGCTTTAATTCACCCCTCCACTTT.

This clone has a handful of counts. The CDR3 here is CASSRQGVRGNQPQHF. CDR3 nucleotide sequence: TGTGCCAGCAGCCGACAGGGGGTAAGGGGCAATCAGCCCCAGCATTTT. The chain links TRBV28 to TRBJ1-5; 9 positions match TRBD1. CDR1 is MDHEN and CDR2 is SYDVKM in the germline V gene. The CDR3 contains 16 residues. V gave up 6 bases and J gave up 2 bases; unmatched junction bases: 8.

This chain connects TRBV11-1 to TRBJ2-5; D not certain. There are 14 residues in the CDR3. Germline V lookup: CDR1 SGHAT, CDR2 FQDESV (reference sequence). Trimming cost V 0 bases and J 7 bases, with 12 bases left between them. The chain's CDR3 is CASSLAGSLRTQYF. The DNA of the CDR3 is TGTGCCAGCAGCTTAGCGGGCAGTCTCAGGACCCAGTACTTC.

Only a few counts were recorded for this clone. The rearrangement links TRBV6-5 to TRBJ2-3; the match to TRBD1 covers 8 bases. The CDR3 sequence is 15 residues long. V dropped 3 bases and J dropped 4; count of bases not matched to a gene: 6. CDR1 is MNHEY, CDR2 SVGAGI, per germline. The CDR3 spells CASSYGRGLADTQYF. The DNA for the CDR3 is TGTGCCAGCAGTTATGGCAGGGGGCTCGCAGATACGCAGTATTTT.

The V call is TRBV7-3, the J call TRBJ2-1; possibly TRBD1 for D (5 bases). This CDR3 is built from 17 residues. The germline V gene encodes CDR1 SGHTA and CDR2 FQGTGA. Trimming pared 2 bases from V and 6 bases from J, leaving 20 bases between. The CDR3 region has the DNA TGTGCCAGCAGCTTACAATACGACAGTGATTCGTCCAATGAGCAGTTCTTC. It codes for CASSLQYDSDSSNEQFF.

The J gene is TRBJ1-5, the V gene TRBV28; D is ambiguous. The CDR3 covers 12 residues. Germline V gives CDR1 MDHEN, CDR2 SYDVKM. V was pared by 6 bases and J by 1 base, with 4 bases between. The CDR3 DNA follows: TGTGCCAGCAGGCAGAGCAATCAGCCCCAGCATTTT. Its protein product is CASRQSNQPQHF.

This rearrangement joins TRBV5-6 to TRBJ1-2; TRBD1 aligns across 7 bases. There are 18 residues in the CDR3. Germline-derived CDR1 and CDR2 are SGHDT and YYEEEE. V gave up 1 base and J gave up 4 bases; unmatched junction bases: 16. The CDR3 here is CASSLTGVGAETGYGYTF. CDR3 DNA: TGTGCCAGCAGCTTGACAGGGGTGGGGGCAGAAACCGGCTATGGCTACACCTTC.

CDR3 nucleotides: TGTGCCAGCAGCTCTGATGGGAGCACAGATACGCAGTATTTT. Translating gives CASSSDGSTDTQYF. The chain is built from TRBV3-1 (or the pseudogene TRBV3-2) and TRBJ2-3; D remains unclear. This CDR3 contains 14 residues. The germline gives CDR1 LGHDT, CDR2 YNNKEL (reference sequence). V lost 5 bases and J lost 0, with 9 bases in between.

The chain carries TRBV2 and TRBJ2-1; 16 positions match TRBD2. The CDR3 totals 17 residues. V shed 4 bases, J shed 2 bases, and the junction held 2 bases outside the gene matches. The germline gives CDR1 SNHLY, CDR2 FYNNEI. The CDR3 protein is CASSAGTSGRAYNEQFF. The CDR3 nucleotides read TGTGCCAGCAGTGCAGGGACTAGCGGGAGGGCCTACAATGAGCAGTTCTTC.

V usage is TRBV3-1 (or the pseudogene TRBV3-2) and J usage is TRBJ2-7, with TRBD2 as a possible D gene (5 bases). CDR3 size: 14 residues. Trimming took off 0 bases at V and 4 bases at J, with 10 bases between the two ends. Germline CDR1 and CDR2: LGHDT and YNNKEL (reference sequence). CDR3 sequence (DNA): TGTGCCAGCAGCCAAGATGCTAGCAGTTACGAGCAGTACTTC. Translation gives CASSQDASSYEQYF.

V gene TRBV7-3 combines with J gene TRBJ2-5; D is ambiguous. Trimming cost V 5 bases and J 5 bases, with 12 bases left between them. Germline CDR1 reads SGHTA; CDR2 reads FQGTGA. This CDR3 is 13 amino acids long. The CDR3 DNA reads TGTGCCAGCAGCACAAACGACCGGGAGACCCAGTACTTC. Amino acids: CASSTNDRETQYF.

The rearrangement uses TRBV2 and TRBJ1-6; D is possibly TRBD1 (5 bases). Trimming cost V 6 bases and J 4 bases, with 10 bases left between them. This CDR3 has 14 amino acids. Germline V gene sequence: CDR1 SNHLY, CDR2 FYNNEI. CDR3 sequence (DNA): TGTGCCAGCAGGCCCCAGGGTTATAATTCACCCCTCCACTTT. The encoded protein is CASRPQGYNSPLHF.

The J gene is TRBJ2-7, the V gene TRBV27; D might be TRBD2 (5 bases). The CDR3 extends over 15 amino acids. From germline, CDR1 is MNHEY and CDR2 SMNVEV (reference sequence). Trimming took off 2 bases at V and 0 bases at J, with 11 bases between the two ends. DNA of the CDR3: TGTGCCAGCAGTTTAAGTGGGAGTACCTCCTACGAGCAGTACTTC. Translating gives CASSLSGSTSYEQYF.

This chain connects TRBV5-1 to TRBJ2-1; 8 bases line up with TRBD2. The length of the CDR3 is 14 residues. V lost 2 bases to trimming and J lost 10 bases; unmatched junction nucleotides: 8. Germline V gene lookup returns CDR1 SGHRS and CDR2 YFSETQ. The CDR3 protein is CASSFLVAGGEQFF. CDR3 nucleotide sequence: TGCGCCAGCAGCTTCCTCGTGGCGGGGGGCGAGCAGTTCTTC.